This TCR beta chain was recovered during a study of T cell responses to AZD1222 COVID-19 vaccine. Some clones are missing from TCRdb's copy, which holds only in-frame ones; the method was immunoSEQ multiplex PCR. The sample carries about 180,000 clones, more than 80% recorded once. The germline V gene has CDR1 MNHEY and CDR2 SMNVEV (reference sequence). V lost 6 bases, J lost 5 bases, and 5 bases stayed unmatched. The CDR3 is 13 amino acids. V usage is TRBV27 and J usage is TRBJ2-7; TRBD1 matches at 9 bases. The receptor was derived from an adult in good health. Here the sequenced sample was peripheral blood, taken on day 0 of AZD1222 vaccination. CDR3 in DNA: TGTGCCAGCAGACGGACAGGGGTAGACGAGCAGTACTTC. Protein: CASRRTGVDEQYF.